A selection of T cell receptor beta chains follows, all from one sample in a study of blood T cell repertoires in COVID-19. Only in-frame clones appear in the TCRdb table, and some are missing; sequencing was by immunoSEQ multiplex PCR. The data contain some 190,000 clones, approximately 83% of them singletons. Source material: peripheral blood. The origin of the receptors is a human donor with active or convalescent COVID-19. The donor label of this sample is uncertain. Both conserved end residues are part of each CDR3. Each record gives: V gene, J gene, clone size, D gene, CDR3 protein, CDR3 DNA. D genes are given only for firm matches. The size of a clone is reported for some rows only, either as once, few or many, or as a class for expanded clones.

TRBV24-1,TRBJ2-5,.,.,CATSDAGRRETQYF,TGTGCCACCAGTGACGCGGGGCGCCGGGAGACCCAGTACTTC
TRBV29-1,TRBJ1-2,.,.,CSVWGTGGYGYTF,TGCAGCGTTTGGGGAACGGGGGGGTATGGCTACACCTTC
TRBV21-1,TRBJ2-7,.,.,CASSEGPRSPGYEQYF,TGTGCCAGCAGCGAAGGTCCTCGGTCCCCGGGGTACGAGCAGTACTTC
TRBV12-3/TRBV12-4,TRBJ1-1,.,.,CASSPSRRTEAFF,TGTGCCAGCAGCCCTTCGAGGAGGACTGAAGCTTTCTTT
TRBV5-4,TRBJ1-1,.,TRBD1,CASSLGQGRLEAFF,TGTGCCAGCAGCCTAGGACAGGGAAGGCTTGAAGCTTTCTTT
TRBV28,TRBJ1-5,.,.,CASSFSRDNQPQHF,TGTGCCAGCAGTTTTTCCAGGGACAATCAGCCCCAGCATTTT
TRBV6-5,TRBJ2-7,.,TRBD2,CASSYLTSGIYEQYF,TGTGCCAGCAGTTACTTAACTAGCGGGATCTACGAGCAGTACTTC
TRBV5-1,TRBJ2-3,.,.,CASSLNLGGDTQYF,TGCGCCAGCAGCTTAAACCTTGGAGGAGATACGCAGTATTTT
TRBV12-3/TRBV12-4,TRBJ2-1,.,.,CASSFIAEEQFF,TGTGCCAGCAGTTTCATAGCGGAGGAGCAGTTCTTC
TRBV6-5,TRBJ1-5,.,.,CASSPGYFQPQHF,TGTGCCAGCAGCCCAGGGTACTTTCAGCCCCAGCATTTT
TRBV24-1,TRBJ2-2,.,.,CATSALNTGELFF,TGTGCCACCAGTGCCCTGAACACCGGGGAGCTGTTTTTT
TRBV19,TRBJ1-6,.,TRBD1,CASSSGQGRSNSPLHF,TGTGCCAGTAGTTCTGGACAGGGGAGGTCTAATTCACCCCTCCACTTT
TRBV19,TRBJ2-7,.,TRBD2,CASSIGPGTSIYEQYF,TGTGCCAGTAGTATAGGCCCCGGGACTAGCATCTACGAGCAGTACTTC
TRBV5-1,TRBJ2-5,.,TRBD2,CASSFLSGNQETQYF,TGCGCCAGCAGCTTTCTTAGCGGGAATCAAGAGACCCAGTACTTC
TRBV5-1,TRBJ2-1,.,TRBD2,CASSFLSGTSHNEQFF,TGCGCCAGCAGCTTCTTGTCCGGGACTAGCCACAATGAGCAGTTCTTC
TRBV6-5,TRBJ1-2,.,.,CASGESFYGYTF,TGTGCTTCAGGGGAAAGTTTCTATGGCTACACCTTC
TRBV11-2,TRBJ1-2,once,TRBD1,CASSFQRQGVSTGYTF,TGTGCCAGCAGCTTCCAGCGACAGGGTGTGTCGACTGGCTACACCTTC
TRBV9,TRBJ1-5,once,TRBD1,CASSQTGDDQPQHF,TGTGCCAGCAGCCAGACAGGGGATGATCAGCCCCAGCATTTT
TRBV10-3,TRBJ1-6,.,.,CAISAIDNSPLHF,TGTGCCATCAGTGCCATAGATAATTCACCCCTCCACTTT
TRBV12-3/TRBV12-4,TRBJ2-3,.,TRBD1,CATTGQGKDTQYF,TGTGCCACTACGGGACAGGGGAAAGATACGCAGTATTTT
TRBV9,TRBJ1-2,.,.,CASSANGAGYTF,TGTGCCAGCAGCGCTAATGGGGCTGGCTACACCTTC
TRBV28,TRBJ2-7,.,.,CASSLARGYEQYF,TGTGCCAGCAGTTTGGCCAGGGGCTACGAGCAGTACTTC
TRBV6-2/TRBV6-3,TRBJ2-3,.,TRBD2,CASSYAQLARTDTQYF,TGTGCCAGCAGTTACGCCCAACTAGCGCGCACAGATACGCAGTATTTT
TRBV7-3,TRBJ2-3,once,.,CASSSVSTDTQYF,TGTGCCAGCAGCTCTGTCTCCACAGATACGCAGTATTTT
TRBV30,TRBJ1-2,.,.,CAWSTSPGAYGYTF,TGTGCCTGGAGTACCTCGCCAGGGGCGTATGGCTACACCTTC
TRBV14,TRBJ2-3,.,TRBD1,CASSRTGDTQYF,TGTGCCAGCAGCCGGACAGGGGATACGCAGTATTTT
TRBV7-2,TRBJ1-6,.,.,CASSAPGARSPLHF,TGTGCCAGCAGCGCCCCAGGGGCTCGTTCACCCCTCCACTTT
TRBV7-3,TRBJ2-2,.,TRBD2,CASSSARTSGVLGSGELFF,TGTGCCAGCAGCTCAGCTCGGACTAGCGGGGTGTTGGGGTCCGGGGAGCTGTTTTTT
TRBV11-2,TRBJ2-2,.,.,CASSLAVDTGELFF,TGTGCCAGCAGCTTAGCGGTGGACACCGGGGAGCTGTTTTTT
TRBV6-5,TRBJ1-1,.,.,CATRGQLNTEAFF,TGTGCCACGAGAGGGCAACTGAACACTGAAGCTTTCTTT
TRBV27,TRBJ2-3,once,.,CASSFWGGKDTQYF,TGTGCCAGCAGTTTTTGGGGGGGCAAAGATACGCAGTATTTT
TRBV11-3,TRBJ2-3,.,.,CASSLGASRDTQYF,TGTGCCAGCAGCTTAGGGGCGTCGCGAGATACGCAGTATTTT
TRBV5-1,TRBJ2-7,.,TRBD2,CASSLDGTSGSISYEQYF,TGCGCCAGCAGCTTGGACGGGACTAGCGGGTCAATCTCCTACGAGCAGTACTTC
TRBV11-3,TRBJ2-3,.,.,CASAQENRGGDTQYF,TGTGCCAGCGCACAGGAGAACCGAGGCGGAGATACGCAGTATTTT
TRBV15,TRBJ2-2,.,TRBD1,CATSRTGGALYGELFF,TGTGCCACCAGCAGAACAGGGGGCGCGCTTTACGGGGAGCTGTTTTTT
TRBV5-1,TRBJ2-3,.,.,CASSSGGSSTDTQYF,TGCGCCAGCAGCTCCGGAGGGAGTAGCACAGATACGCAGTATTTT
TRBV7-3,TRBJ2-7,.,.,CASSAGLKNEQYF,TGTGCCAGCAGCGCAGGATTAAAGAACGAGCAGTACTTC
TRBV10-3,TRBJ2-1,.,TRBD2,CAISPRGLVYNEQFF,TGTGCCATCAGTCCACGGGGACTAGTATACAATGAGCAGTTCTTC
TRBV6-1,TRBJ2-2,.,.,CASSEGPAGTGELFF,TGTGCCAGCAGTGAAGGGCCGGCGGGCACCGGGGAGCTGTTTTTT
TRBV27,TRBJ2-7,.,.,CASKSLGANLPYEQYF,TGTGCCAGCAAAAGTTTAGGGGCTAATCTACCCTACGAGCAGTACTTC
TRBV30,TRBJ2-2,.,.,CAWSDRVDTGELFF,TGTGCCTGGAGTGACAGGGTGGATACCGGGGAGCTGTTTTTT
TRBV2,TRBJ1-5,few,.,CASSVDSYSNQPQHF,TGTGCCAGCAGTGTGGACAGCTATAGCAATCAGCCCCAGCATTTT
TRBV3-1/TRBV3-2,TRBJ1-4,.,.,CASGPEDEKLFF,TGTGCCAGCGGCCCTGAGGATGAAAAACTGTTTTTT
TRBV23-1,TRBJ2-5,.,TRBD1,CATQGEMETQYF,TGCGCCACCCAGGGGGAGATGGAGACCCAGTACTTC
TRBV13,TRBJ2-3,.,TRBD2,CATSLAGGTDTQYF,TGTGCCACCTCTCTAGCGGGGGGAACAGATACGCAGTATTTT
TRBV24-1,TRBJ1-4,few,.,CATSDPGPGNEKLFF,TGTGCCACCAGTGACCCTGGGCCGGGAAATGAAAAACTGTTTTTT
TRBV6-1,TRBJ1-3,.,.,CASSEARAIGNTIYF,TGTGCCAGCAGTGAAGCGCGGGCCATCGGAAACACCATATATTTT
TRBV2,TRBJ2-7,.,.,CASSPSYEQYF,TGTGCCAGCAGCCCATCCTACGAGCAGTACTTC
TRBV4-3,TRBJ2-5,.,.,CASSQHTPQEGETQYF,TGCGCCAGCAGCCAGCACACTCCCCAGGAGGGAGAGACCCAGTACTTC
TRBV29-1,TRBJ2-7,.,TRBD1,CSVGQGNEQYF,TGCAGCGTGGGACAGGGGAACGAGCAGTACTTC
TRBV7-9,TRBJ2-5,.,TRBD2,CASSFREGQETQYF,TGTGCCAGCAGCTTCCGGGAGGGCCAAGAGACCCAGTACTTC
TRBV24-1,TRBJ2-1,once,.,CATSDLAAASYNEQFF,TGTGCCACCAGTGATTTGGCGGCGGCCTCCTACAATGAGCAGTTCTTC
TRBV5-4,TRBJ2-7,.,.,CASSLDRSPEQYF,TGTGCCAGCAGCTTGGACAGGTCTCCCGAGCAGTACTTC